In this sample, the clone carrying this TCR beta chain turned up once. What it binds is not known. Libraries were prepared by immunoSEQ multiplex PCR; TCRdb keeps only in-frame clonotypes and omits some of them. The sample shows around 180,000 clones, approximately 86% of them seen only once. This CDR3 is 14 amino acids long. Germline V lookup: CDR1 SGDLS, CDR2 YYNGEE. Germline trimming cut 6 bases from V and 2 bases from J; bases unmatched to any gene: 8. The data derive from a study of T cell responses to AZD1222 COVID-19 vaccine. About the study: Researchers grouped second doses given at about 4 or about 12 weeks into one pool.

Findings of the study overall: Dominant at 160-218 and 743-854, vaccine-associated CD4 TCRs also spanned spike.

The material sequenced was peripheral blood, taken on day 0 of AZD1222 vaccination. The V gene is TRBV9, the J gene TRBJ2-7; 7 nucleotides line up with TRBD1. The sequence came from an adult in good health. CDR3 DNA sequence: TGTGCCAGCAACCCCGGGACAGCCGCCTACGAGCAGTACTTC. Translated: CASNPGTAAYEQYF.